One TCR beta chain is described in this entry. These data belong to a study of cytomegalovirus exposure and HLA in healthy donors. PCR was performed using 60 Vbeta and 13 Jbeta primers. The assay was immunoSEQ multiplex PCR, and TCRdb's table has in-frame clones only and misses some. This repertoire shows 120,000 or so clones, roughly 17% found once; its top ten account for approximately 2.9%. The sequencing input was PBMCs. The TCR was taken from a female donor in good health and CMV-seropositive.

For the CDR3, the DNA is TGTGCCAGCAGCTTAAGGAGGAGCGAGCAGTACTTC. Protein product: CASSLRRSEQYF. This sequence joins TRBV7-2 and TRBJ2-7, with TRBD2 as a possible D gene (5 bases). The CDR3 spans 12 residues. Deletions cut 2 bases from V and 6 bases from J, with 8 bases between. Germline V CDR1 and CDR2: SGHTA, FQGNSA.